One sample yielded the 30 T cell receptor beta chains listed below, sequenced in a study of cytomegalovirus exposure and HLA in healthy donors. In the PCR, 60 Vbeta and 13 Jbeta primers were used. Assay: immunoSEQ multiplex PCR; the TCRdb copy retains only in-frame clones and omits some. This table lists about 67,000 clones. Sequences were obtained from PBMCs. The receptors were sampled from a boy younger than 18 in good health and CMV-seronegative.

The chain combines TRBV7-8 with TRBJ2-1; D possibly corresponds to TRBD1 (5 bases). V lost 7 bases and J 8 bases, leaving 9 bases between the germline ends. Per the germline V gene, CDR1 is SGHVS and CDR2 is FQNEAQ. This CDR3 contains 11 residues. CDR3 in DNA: TGTGCCAGCATCGTACAGGATGAGCAGTTCTTC. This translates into CASIVQDEQFF.

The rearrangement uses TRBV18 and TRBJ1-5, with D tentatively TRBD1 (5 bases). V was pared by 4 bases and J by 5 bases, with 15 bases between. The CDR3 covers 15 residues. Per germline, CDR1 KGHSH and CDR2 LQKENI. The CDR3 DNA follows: TGTGCCAGCTCACAAGGGGACGGGGGACATCAGCCCCAGCATTTT. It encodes CASSQGDGGHQPQHF.

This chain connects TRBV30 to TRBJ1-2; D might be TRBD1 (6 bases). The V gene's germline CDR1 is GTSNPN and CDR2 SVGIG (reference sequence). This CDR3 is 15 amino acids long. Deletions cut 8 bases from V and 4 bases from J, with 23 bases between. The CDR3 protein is CAQINQAGGGYGYTF. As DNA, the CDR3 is TGTGCCCAGATTAATCAGGCTGGGGGCGGCTATGGCTACACCTTC.

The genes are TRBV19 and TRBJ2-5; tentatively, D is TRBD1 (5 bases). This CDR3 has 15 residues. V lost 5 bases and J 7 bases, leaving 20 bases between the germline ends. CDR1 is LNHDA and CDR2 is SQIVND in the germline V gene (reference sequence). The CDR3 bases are TGTGCCAGTAGTTCTAGATGGAGAATCAGGGCGACCCAGTACTTC. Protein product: CASSSRWRIRATQYF.

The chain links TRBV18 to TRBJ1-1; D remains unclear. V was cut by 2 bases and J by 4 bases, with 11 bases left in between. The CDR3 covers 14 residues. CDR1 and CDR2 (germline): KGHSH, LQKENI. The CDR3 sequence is CASSPSPVVTEAFF. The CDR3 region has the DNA TGTGCCAGCTCACCATCTCCCGTAGTCACTGAAGCTTTCTTT. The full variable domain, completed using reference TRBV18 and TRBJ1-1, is NAGVMQNPRHLVRRRGQEARLRCSPMKGHSHVYWYRQLPEEGLKFMVYLQKENIIDESGMPKERFSAEFPKEGPSILRIQQVVRGDSAAYFCASSPSPVVTEAFFGQGTRLTVV.

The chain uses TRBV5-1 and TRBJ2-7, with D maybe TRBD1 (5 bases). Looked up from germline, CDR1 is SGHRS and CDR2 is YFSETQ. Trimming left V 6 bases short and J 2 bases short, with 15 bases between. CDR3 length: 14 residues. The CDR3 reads CASTGPTDTYEQYF. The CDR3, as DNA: TGCGCCAGCACCGGGCCGACAGACACCTACGAGCAGTACTTC.

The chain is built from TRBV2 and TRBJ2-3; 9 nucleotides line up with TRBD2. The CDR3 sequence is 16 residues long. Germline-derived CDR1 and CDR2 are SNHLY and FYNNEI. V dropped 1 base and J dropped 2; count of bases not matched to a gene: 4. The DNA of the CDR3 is TGTGCCAGCAGTGAAGGAACTAGCGGGTACACAGATACGCAGTATTTT. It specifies CASSEGTSGYTDTQYF.

CDR3 nucleotide sequence: TGTGCCAGCAGCGAAACGACAGGTTCCTACGAGCAGTACTTC. Translating it yields CASSETTGSYEQYF. V and J are TRBV11-2 and TRBJ2-7; TRBD1 is a possible D gene (6 bases). Germline CDR1 is SGHAT and CDR2 is FQNNGV. This CDR3 has 14 residues. Trimming stripped 5 bases from V and 1 base from J, with 12 bases between.

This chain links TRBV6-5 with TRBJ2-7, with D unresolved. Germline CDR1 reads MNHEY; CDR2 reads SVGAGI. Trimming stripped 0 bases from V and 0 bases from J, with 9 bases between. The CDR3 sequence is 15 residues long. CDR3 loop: CASSYSGRISYEQYF. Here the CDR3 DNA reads TGTGCCAGCAGTTACTCGGGCAGGATCTCCTACGAGCAGTACTTC.

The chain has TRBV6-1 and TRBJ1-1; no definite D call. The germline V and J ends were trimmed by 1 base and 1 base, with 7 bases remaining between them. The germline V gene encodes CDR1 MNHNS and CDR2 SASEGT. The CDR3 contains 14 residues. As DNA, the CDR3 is TGTGCCAGCAGTGAAGGACTCCAGAACACTGAAGCTTTCTTT. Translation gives CASSEGLQNTEAFF.

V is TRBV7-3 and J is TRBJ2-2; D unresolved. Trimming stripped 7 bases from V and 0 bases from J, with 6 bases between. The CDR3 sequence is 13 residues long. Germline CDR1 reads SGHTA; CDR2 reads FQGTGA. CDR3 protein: CASMFSNTGELFF. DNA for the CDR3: TGTGCCAGCATGTTCTCGAACACCGGGGAGCTGTTTTTT.

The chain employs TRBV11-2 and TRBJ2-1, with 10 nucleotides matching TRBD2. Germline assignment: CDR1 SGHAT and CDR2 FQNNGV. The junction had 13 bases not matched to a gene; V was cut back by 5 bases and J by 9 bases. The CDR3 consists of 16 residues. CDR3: CASSLDSGRAGGEQFF. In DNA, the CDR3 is TGTGCCAGCAGCCTCGACAGCGGGAGGGCCGGGGGTGAGCAGTTCTTC.

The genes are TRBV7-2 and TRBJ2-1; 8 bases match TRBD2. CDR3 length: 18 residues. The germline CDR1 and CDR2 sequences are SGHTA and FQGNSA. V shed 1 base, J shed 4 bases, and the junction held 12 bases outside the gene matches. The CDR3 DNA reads TGTGCCAGCAGCTTAGGACAAACGGGAGGGCCAGTGTACAATGAGCAGTTCTTC. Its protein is CASSLGQTGGPVYNEQFF.

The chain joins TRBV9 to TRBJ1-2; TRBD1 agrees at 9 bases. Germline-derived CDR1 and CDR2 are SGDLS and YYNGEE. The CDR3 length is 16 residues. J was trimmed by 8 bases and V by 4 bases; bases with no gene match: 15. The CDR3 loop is CASSPSGGQGGEGYTF. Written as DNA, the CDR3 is TGTGCCAGCAGCCCTAGTGGGGGACAGGGAGGGGAGGGCTACACCTTC.

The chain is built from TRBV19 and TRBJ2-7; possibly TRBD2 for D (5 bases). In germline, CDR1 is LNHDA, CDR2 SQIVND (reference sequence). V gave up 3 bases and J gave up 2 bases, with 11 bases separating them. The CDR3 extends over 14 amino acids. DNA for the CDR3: TGTGCCAGTAGTATGAGAGGGTCAACCTACGAGCAGTACTTC. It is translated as CASSMRGSTYEQYF.

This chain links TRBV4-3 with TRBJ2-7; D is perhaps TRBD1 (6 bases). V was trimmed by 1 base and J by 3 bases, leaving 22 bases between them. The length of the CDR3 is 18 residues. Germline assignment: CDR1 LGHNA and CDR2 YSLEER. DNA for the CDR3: TGCGCCAGCAGCCAAGTTATCAGGGGCCAAAAAAATTACTACGAGCAGTACTTC. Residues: CASSQVIRGQKNYYEQYF.

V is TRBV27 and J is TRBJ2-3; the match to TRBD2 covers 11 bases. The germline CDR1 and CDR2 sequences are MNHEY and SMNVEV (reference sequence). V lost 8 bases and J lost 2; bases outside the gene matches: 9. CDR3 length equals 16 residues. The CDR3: CASSQGLAASTDTQYF. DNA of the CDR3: TGTGCCAGCTCTCAGGGACTAGCGGCCTCCACAGATACGCAGTATTTT.

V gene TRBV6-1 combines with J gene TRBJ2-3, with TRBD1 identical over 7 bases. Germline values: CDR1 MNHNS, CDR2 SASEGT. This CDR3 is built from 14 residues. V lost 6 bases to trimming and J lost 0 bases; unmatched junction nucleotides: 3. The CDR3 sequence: CASSQDRSTDTQYF. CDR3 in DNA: TGTGCCAGCAGCCAGGACAGGAGCACAGATACGCAGTATTTT.

CDR3 amino acids: CASTAAAGKVDEQYF. The CDR3 nucleotides are TGTGCCAGCACCGCTGCGGCGGGTAAAGTTGACGAGCAGTACTTC. The V gene is TRBV6-5, the J gene TRBJ2-7, with D tentatively TRBD2 (5 bases). This CDR3 spans 15 amino acids. The V end was cut by 7 bases, the J end by 5 bases, with 21 bases between. CDR1 is MNHEY and CDR2 is SVGAGI in the germline V gene.

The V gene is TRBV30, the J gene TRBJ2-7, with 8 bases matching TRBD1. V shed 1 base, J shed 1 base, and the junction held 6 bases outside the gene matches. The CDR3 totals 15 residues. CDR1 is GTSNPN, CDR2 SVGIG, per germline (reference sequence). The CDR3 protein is CAWSDSRDRSYEQYF. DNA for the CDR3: TGTGCCTGGAGTGATAGCCGGGACAGGTCCTACGAGCAGTACTTC.

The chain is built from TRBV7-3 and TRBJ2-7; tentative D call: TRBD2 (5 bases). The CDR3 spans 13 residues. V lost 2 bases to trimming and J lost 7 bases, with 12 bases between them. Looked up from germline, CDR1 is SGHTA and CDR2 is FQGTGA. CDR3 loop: CASSLEAAQEQYF. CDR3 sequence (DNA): TGTGCCAGCAGCTTAGAAGCGGCCCAGGAGCAGTACTTC.

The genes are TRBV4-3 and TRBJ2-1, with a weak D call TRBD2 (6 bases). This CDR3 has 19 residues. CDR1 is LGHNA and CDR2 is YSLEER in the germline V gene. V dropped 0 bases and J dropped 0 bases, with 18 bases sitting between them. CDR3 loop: CASSQDPGGTPGSYNEQFF. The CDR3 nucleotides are TGCGCCAGCAGCCAAGATCCCGGGGGAACCCCCGGCTCCTACAATGAGCAGTTCTTC.

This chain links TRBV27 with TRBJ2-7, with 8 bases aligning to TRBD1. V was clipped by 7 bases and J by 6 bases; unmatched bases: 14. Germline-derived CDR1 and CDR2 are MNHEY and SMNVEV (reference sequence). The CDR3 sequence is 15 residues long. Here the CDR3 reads CASKGVDRGPLEQYF. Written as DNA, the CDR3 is TGTGCCAGCAAGGGTGTAGACAGGGGACCCCTCGAGCAGTACTTC.

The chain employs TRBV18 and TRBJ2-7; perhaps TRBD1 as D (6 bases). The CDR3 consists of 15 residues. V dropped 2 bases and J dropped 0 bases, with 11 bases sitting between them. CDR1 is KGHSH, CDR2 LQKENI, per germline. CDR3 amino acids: CASSPGTSSSYEQYF. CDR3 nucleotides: TGTGCCAGCTCACCAGGGACAAGCAGCTCCTACGAGCAGTACTTC. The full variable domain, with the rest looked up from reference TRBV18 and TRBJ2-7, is NAGVMQNPRHLVRRRGQEARLRCSPMKGHSHVYWYRQLPEEGLKFMVYLQKENIIDESGMPKERFSAEFPKEGPSILRIQQVVRGDSAAYFCASSPGTSSSYEQYFGPGTRLTVT.

The chain's CDR3 is CASSPRVSSSYEQYF. CDR3 nucleotide sequence: TGTGCCAGCAGTCCCAGGGTTTCCTCGTCCTACGAGCAGTACTTC. The chain recombines TRBV7-6 with TRBJ2-7; D might be TRBD1 (5 bases). The ends were cut back, 6 bases at V and 1 base at J, with 16 bases in the middle. CDR1 SGHVS and CDR2 FNYEAQ come from the germline V gene. The CDR3 covers 15 residues.

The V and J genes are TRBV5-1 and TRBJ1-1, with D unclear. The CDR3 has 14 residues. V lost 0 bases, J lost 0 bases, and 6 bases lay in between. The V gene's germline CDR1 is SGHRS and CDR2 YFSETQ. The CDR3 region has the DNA TGCGCCAGCAGCTTGGCACTCATGAACACTGAAGCTTTCTTT. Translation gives CASSLALMNTEAFF.

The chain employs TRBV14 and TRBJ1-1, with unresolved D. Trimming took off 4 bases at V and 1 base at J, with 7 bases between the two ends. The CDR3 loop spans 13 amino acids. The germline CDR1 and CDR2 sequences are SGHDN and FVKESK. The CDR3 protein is CASSPQQNTEAFF. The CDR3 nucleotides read TGTGCCAGCAGCCCACAGCAGAACACTGAAGCTTTCTTT.

This chain's CDR3 is CASSISGGVQPQHF. The CDR3 nucleotides read TGTGCCAGTAGTATATCTGGGGGCGTTCAGCCCCAGCATTTT. This sequence joins TRBV19 and TRBJ1-5, with D maybe TRBD1 (6 bases). This CDR3 is built from 14 residues. Trimming left V 2 bases short and J 6 bases short, with 11 bases between. CDR1 LNHDA and CDR2 SQIVND come from the germline V gene (reference sequence).

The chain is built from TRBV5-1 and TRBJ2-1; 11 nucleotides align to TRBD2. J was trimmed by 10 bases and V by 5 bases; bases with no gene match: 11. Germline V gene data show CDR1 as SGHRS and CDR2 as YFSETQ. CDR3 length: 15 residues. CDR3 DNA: TGCGCCAGCAGTCCCGACGGGACTAGCGGACGAGAGCAGTTCTTC. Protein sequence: CASSPDGTSGREQFF.

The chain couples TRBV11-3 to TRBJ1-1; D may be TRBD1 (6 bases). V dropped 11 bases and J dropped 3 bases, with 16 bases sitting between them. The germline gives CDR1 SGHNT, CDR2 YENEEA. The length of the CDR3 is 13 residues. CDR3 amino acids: CAGEPGQHTEAFF. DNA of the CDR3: TGTGCCGGCGAACCCGGACAGCACACTGAAGCTTTCTTT.